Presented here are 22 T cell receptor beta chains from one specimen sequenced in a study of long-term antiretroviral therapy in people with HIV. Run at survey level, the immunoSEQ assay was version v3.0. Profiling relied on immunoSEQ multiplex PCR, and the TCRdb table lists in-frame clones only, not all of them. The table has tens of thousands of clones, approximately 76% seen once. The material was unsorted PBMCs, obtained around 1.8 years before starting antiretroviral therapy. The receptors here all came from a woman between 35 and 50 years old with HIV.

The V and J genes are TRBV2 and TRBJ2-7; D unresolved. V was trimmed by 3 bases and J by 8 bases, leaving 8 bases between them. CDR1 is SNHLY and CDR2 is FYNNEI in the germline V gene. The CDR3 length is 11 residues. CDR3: CASSDVGKQYF. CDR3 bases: TGTGCCAGCAGTGATGTGGGGAAGCAGTACTTC. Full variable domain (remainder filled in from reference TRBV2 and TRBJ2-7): EPEVTQTPSHQVTQMGQEVILRCVPISNHLYFYWYRQILGQKVEFLVSFYNNEISEKSEIFDDQFSVERPDGSNFTLKIRSTKLEDSAMYFCASSDVGKQYFGPGTRLTVT.

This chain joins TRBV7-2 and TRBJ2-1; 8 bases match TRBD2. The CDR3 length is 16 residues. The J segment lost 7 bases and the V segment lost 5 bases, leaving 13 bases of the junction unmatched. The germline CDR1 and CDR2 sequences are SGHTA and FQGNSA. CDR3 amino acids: CASSLGIGGGQNEQFF. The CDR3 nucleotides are TGTGCCAGCAGCCTGGGGATTGGCGGGGGGCAGAATGAGCAGTTCTTC.

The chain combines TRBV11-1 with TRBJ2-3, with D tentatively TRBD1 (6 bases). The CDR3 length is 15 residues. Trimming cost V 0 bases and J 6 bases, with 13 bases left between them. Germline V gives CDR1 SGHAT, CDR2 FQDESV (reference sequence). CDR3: CASSLAAKGVDTQYF. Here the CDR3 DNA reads TGTGCCAGCAGCTTAGCGGCTAAGGGGGTGGATACGCAGTATTTT.

CDR3: CASSFGTSAANEQFF. CDR3 coding DNA: TGTGCCAGCAGCTTCGGGACTAGCGCTGCCAATGAGCAGTTCTTC. The chain recombines TRBV5-6 with TRBJ2-1, with TRBD2 identical over 10 bases. The CDR3 is 15 residues long. Germline V CDR1 and CDR2: SGHDT, YYEEEE. Trimming removed 2 bases from V and 6 bases from J; junction bases left unmatched: 5.

The CDR3: CASRLPGGHEQYF. In DNA form, the CDR3 reads TGTGCCAGCAGGTTACCTGGCGGCCACGAGCAGTACTTC. V usage is TRBV11-2 and J usage is TRBJ2-7, with unresolved D. V was cut by 6 bases and J by 5 bases, with 14 bases left in between. CDR3 length: 13 residues. Germline V gene sequence: CDR1 SGHAT, CDR2 FQNNGV.

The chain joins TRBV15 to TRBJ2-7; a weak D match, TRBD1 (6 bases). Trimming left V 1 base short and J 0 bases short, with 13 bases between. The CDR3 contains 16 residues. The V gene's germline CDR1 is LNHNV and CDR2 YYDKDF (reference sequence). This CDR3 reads CATSRGGTSSSYEQYF. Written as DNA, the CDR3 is TGTGCCACCAGCAGAGGAGGGACATCGAGCTCCTACGAGCAGTACTTC.

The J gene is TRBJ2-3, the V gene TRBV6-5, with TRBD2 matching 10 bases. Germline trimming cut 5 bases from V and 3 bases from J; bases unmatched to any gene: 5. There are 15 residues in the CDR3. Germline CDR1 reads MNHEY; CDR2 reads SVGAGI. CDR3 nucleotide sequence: TGTGCCAGCAGTCTAGCGGGAGTTGAGACAGATACGCAGTATTTT. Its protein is CASSLAGVETDTQYF.

In DNA form, the CDR3 reads TGTGCCAGCAGTATAGCGTACGGGGAGCTGTTTTTT. It encodes CASSIAYGELFF. V usage is TRBV27 and J usage is TRBJ2-2, with D tentatively TRBD2 (5 bases). CDR1 and CDR2 (germline): MNHEY, SMNVEV (reference sequence). The germline V and J ends were trimmed by 5 bases and 7 bases, with 8 bases remaining between them. The CDR3 consists of 12 residues.

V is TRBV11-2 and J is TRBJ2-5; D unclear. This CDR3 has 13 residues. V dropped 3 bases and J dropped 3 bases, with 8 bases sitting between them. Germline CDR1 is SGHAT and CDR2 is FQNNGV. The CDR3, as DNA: TGTGCCAGCAGCTTTACGGCAAAAGAGACCCAGTACTTC. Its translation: CASSFTAKETQYF.

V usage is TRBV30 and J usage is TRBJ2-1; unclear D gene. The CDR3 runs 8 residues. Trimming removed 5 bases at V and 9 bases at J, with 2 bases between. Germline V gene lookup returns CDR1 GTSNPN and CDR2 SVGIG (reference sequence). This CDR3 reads CAWGEQFF. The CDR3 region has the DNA TGTGCCTGGGGTGAGCAGTTCTTC. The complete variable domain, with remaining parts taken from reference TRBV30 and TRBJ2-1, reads SQTIHQWPATLVQPVGSPLSLECTVEGTSNPNLYWYRQAAGRGLQLLFYSVGIGQISSEVPQNLSASRPQDRQFILSSKKLLLSDSGFYLCAWGEQFFGPGTRLTVL.

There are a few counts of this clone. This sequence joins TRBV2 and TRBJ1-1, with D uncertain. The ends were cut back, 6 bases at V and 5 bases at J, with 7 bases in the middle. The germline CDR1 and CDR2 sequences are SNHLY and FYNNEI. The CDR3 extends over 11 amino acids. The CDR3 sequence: CASSSGTEAFF. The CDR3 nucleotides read TGTGCCAGCAGCTCGGGGACTGAAGCTTTCTTT. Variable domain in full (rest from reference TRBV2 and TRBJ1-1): EPEVTQTPSHQVTQMGQEVILRCVPISNHLYFYWYRQILGQKVEFLVSFYNNEISEKSEIFDDQFSVERPDGSNFTLKIRSTKLEDSAMYFCASSSGTEAFFGQGTRLTVV.

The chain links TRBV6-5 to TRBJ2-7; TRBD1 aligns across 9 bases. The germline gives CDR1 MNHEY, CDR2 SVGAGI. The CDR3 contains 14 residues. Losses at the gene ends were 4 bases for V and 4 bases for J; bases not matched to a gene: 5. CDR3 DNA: TGTGCCAGCAGTTCTGGGACAGGGAGTTACGAGCAGTACTTC. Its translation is CASSSGTGSYEQYF.

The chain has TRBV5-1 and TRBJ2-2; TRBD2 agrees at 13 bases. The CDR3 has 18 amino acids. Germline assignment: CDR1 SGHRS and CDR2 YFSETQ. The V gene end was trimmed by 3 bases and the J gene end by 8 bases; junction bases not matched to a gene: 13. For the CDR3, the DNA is TGCGCCAGCAGCTCCGACCTAAAACTAGCGGGAGGGCCTGGGGAGCTGTTTTTT. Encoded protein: CASSSDLKLAGGPGELFF. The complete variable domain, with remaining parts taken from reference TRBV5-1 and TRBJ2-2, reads KAGVTQTPRYLIKTRGQQVTLSCSPISGHRSVSWYQQTPGQGLQFLFEYFSETQRNKGNFPGRFSGRQFSNSRSEMNVSTLELGDSALYLCASSSDLKLAGGPGELFFGEGSRLTVL.

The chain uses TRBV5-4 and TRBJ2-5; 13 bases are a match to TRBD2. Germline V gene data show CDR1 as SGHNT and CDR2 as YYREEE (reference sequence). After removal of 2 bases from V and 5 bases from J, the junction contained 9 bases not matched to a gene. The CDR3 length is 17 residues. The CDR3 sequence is CASSLGTSGIIVETQYF. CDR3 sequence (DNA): TGTGCCAGCAGCTTAGGGACTAGCGGGATAATTGTGGAGACCCAGTACTTC.

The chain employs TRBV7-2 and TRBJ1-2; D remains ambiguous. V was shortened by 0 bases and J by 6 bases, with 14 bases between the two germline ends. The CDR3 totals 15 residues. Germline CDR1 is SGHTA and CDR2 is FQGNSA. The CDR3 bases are TGTGCCAGCAGCTTAGCGTTGCGGCAGCAAAATGGCTACACCTTC. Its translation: CASSLALRQQNGYTF.

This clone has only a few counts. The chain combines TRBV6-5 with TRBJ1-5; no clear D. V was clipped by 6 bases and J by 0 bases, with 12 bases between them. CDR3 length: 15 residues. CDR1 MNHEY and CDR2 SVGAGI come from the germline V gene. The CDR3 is CASSSHRYSNQPQHF. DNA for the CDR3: TGTGCCAGCAGCTCCCACAGATATAGCAATCAGCCCCAGCATTTT.

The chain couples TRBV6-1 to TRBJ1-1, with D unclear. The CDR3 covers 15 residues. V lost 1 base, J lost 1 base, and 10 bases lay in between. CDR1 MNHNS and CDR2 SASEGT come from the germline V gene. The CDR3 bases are TGTGCCAGCAGTGAAGGATACCGAGAGAACACTGAAGCTTTCTTT. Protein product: CASSEGYRENTEAFF.

The CDR3 DNA sequence: TGTGCCAGCAAGGACATCAACTATGGCTACACCTTC. Translated: CASKDINYGYTF. V gene TRBV6-4 combines with J gene TRBJ1-2; tentatively, D is TRBD1 (5 bases). Germline V gives CDR1 MRHNA, CDR2 SNTAGT. This CDR3 contains 12 residues. V shed 7 bases and J shed 2 bases, with 8 bases lying between them.

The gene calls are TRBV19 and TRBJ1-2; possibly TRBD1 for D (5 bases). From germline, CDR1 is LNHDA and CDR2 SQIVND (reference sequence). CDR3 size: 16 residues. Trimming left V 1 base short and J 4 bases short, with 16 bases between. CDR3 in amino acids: CASSIARVGDFYGYTF. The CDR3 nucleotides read TGTGCCAGTAGTATAGCCCGGGTTGGGGACTTCTATGGCTACACCTTC.

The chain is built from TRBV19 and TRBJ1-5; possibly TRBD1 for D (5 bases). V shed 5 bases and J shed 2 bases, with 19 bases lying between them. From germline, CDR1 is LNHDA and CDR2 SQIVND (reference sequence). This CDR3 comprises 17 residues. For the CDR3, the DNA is TGTGCCAGTAGTGCCCGCGGGGCAGTCTGGGGCAATCAGCCCCAGCATTTT. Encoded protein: CASSARGAVWGNQPQHF.

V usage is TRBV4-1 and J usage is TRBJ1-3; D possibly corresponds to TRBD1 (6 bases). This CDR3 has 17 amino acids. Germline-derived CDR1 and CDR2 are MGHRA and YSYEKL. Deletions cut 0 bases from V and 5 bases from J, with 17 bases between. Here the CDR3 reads CASSQEGTGWVRNTIYF. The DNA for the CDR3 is TGCGCCAGCAGCCAAGAAGGAACAGGGTGGGTCAGAAACACCATATATTTT.

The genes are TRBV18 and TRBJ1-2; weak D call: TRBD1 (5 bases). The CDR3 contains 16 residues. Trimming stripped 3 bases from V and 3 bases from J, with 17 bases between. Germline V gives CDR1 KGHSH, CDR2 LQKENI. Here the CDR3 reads CASSPAGRNVDYGYTF. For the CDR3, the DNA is TGTGCCAGCTCACCGGCGGGACGGAATGTCGACTATGGCTACACCTTC.